The T cell receptor beta chain under discussion was sequenced for a study of T cells in Graves' hyperthyroidism and ophthalmopathy. Study-wide findings and caveats: Blood shared most expanded thyroid clonotypes above 0.001. Ophthalmopathy stood apart from stable hyperthyroidism in a 13 V-J model.

Graves' hyperthyroidism was deemed stable absent ophthalmopathy progression within 18 months. TCR beta CDR3 regions were amplified from RNA. RT-PCR in the first round (using the HTBI primer set) targeted the TCR CDR3. TCRdb re-derived calls from the multiplex PCR reads in MiXCR, one entry per CDR3 protein. The table shows under 700,000 distinct CDR3 sequences, with approximately 44% occurring only once. Ten or more counts support this clonotype. Its specificity is unknown. This receptor was obtained from a woman aged 18-29 years with Graves' hyperthyroidism. Sequenced: peripheral blood or thyroid tissue (not recorded which).

In DNA, the CDR3 is TGTGCCAGCGAGGGACAGACAAACTATGGCTACACCTTC. Its translation is CASEGQTNYGYTF. This chain uses TRBV25-1 with TRBJ1-2; 7 nucleotides align to TRBD1. Germline V gene data show CDR1 as MGHDK and CDR2 as SYGVNS. CDR3 length: 13 amino acids. The ends lost 8 bases at V and 2 bases at J; junction bases unmatched: 5.